This is a list of T cell receptor beta chains from one sample in a study of OX40 agonist ivuxolimab in advanced cancers. Sequencing was performed with immunoSEQ multiplex PCR; in TCRdb, only in-frame clones are kept and a portion is missing. This table holds some 98,000 clones, roughly 91% found once. This material consisted of CD4+ or CD8+ T cells sorted from blood, taken in a trial of the OX40 agonist ivuxolimab. The receptors shown here come from an adult with an advanced solid tumor such as melanoma, head and neck, liver or kidney cancer. CDR3s include the opening cysteine and the closing phenylalanine or tryptophan. The order of the fields is J gene, clone size, V gene, D gene, CDR3 protein, CDR3 DNA. D genes are given only for firm matches. Some rows mark clone size as missing; the rest say once, few, many or name a class of expanded clone.

j_gene: TRBJ1-5
abundance: NA
v_gene: TRBV7-2
d_gene: NA
CDR3aa: CASSLEFQPQHF
CDR3nt: TGTGCCAGCAGCTTAGAGTTTCAGCCCCAGCATTTT

j_gene: TRBJ2-7
abundance: NA
v_gene: TRBV10-3
d_gene: TRBD2
CDR3aa: CAISEGGWTSGIYEQYF
CDR3nt: TGTGCCATCAGTGAAGGGGGATGGACTAGCGGGATCTACGAGCAGTACTTC

j_gene: TRBJ1-2
abundance: NA
v_gene: TRBV6-5
d_gene: NA
CDR3aa: CASIPLSGRAGGYTF
CDR3nt: TGTGCCAGCATCCCTCTTTCAGGCCGGGCCGGGGGCTACACCTTC

j_gene: TRBJ2-4
abundance: NA
v_gene: TRBV30
d_gene: TRBD1
CDR3aa: CAWSVGGGIQYF
CDR3nt: TGTGCCTGGAGTGTAGGGGGCGGGATTCAGTACTTC

j_gene: TRBJ2-3
abundance: NA
v_gene: TRBV6-1
d_gene: TRBD1
CDR3aa: CASSRDRGGDTQYF
CDR3nt: TGTGCCAGCAGCCGGGACAGGGGGGGCGATACGCAGTATTTT

j_gene: TRBJ2-7
abundance: NA
v_gene: TRBV6-6
d_gene: NA
CDR3aa: CASTRDILSYEQYF
CDR3nt: TGTGCCAGCACCCGGGACATCTTATCCTACGAGCAGTACTTC

j_gene: TRBJ2-7
abundance: NA
v_gene: TRBV11-2
d_gene: TRBD2
CDR3aa: CASSLRSSGVYEQYF
CDR3nt: TGTGCCAGCAGCCTTCGGTCTAGCGGGGTCTACGAGCAGTACTTC

j_gene: TRBJ2-1
abundance: NA
v_gene: TRBV6-5
d_gene: TRBD2
CDR3aa: CASSPGASGRNEQFF
CDR3nt: TGTGCCAGCAGTCCCGGCGCTAGCGGGAGAAATGAGCAGTTCTTC

j_gene: TRBJ2-5
abundance: NA
v_gene: TRBV5-1
d_gene: NA
CDR3aa: CASSQNQETQYF
CDR3nt: TGCGCCAGCAGCCAGAACCAAGAGACCCAGTACTTC

j_gene: TRBJ2-7
abundance: NA
v_gene: TRBV7-9
d_gene: NA
CDR3aa: CASSSLEGSGRLRSYEQYF
CDR3nt: TGTGCCAGCAGCTCTTTGGAGGGGTCGGGTCGACTTCGCTCCTACGAGCAGTACTTC

j_gene: TRBJ2-5
abundance: NA
v_gene: TRBV6-5
d_gene: NA
CDR3aa: CASSYVSGGETQYF
CDR3nt: TGTGCCAGCAGTTACGTATCTGGGGGGGAGACCCAGTACTTC

j_gene: TRBJ2-3
abundance: NA
v_gene: TRBV7-2
d_gene: TRBD2
CDR3aa: CASSLRTSAYTDTQYF
CDR3nt: TGTGCCAGCAGCCTCCGGACTAGCGCGTACACAGATACGCAGTATTTT

j_gene: TRBJ2-5
abundance: NA
v_gene: TRBV7-3
d_gene: NA
CDR3aa: CASSLGHQETQYF
CDR3nt: TGTGCCAGCAGCCTGGGACACCAAGAGACCCAGTACTTC

j_gene: TRBJ2-1
abundance: NA
v_gene: TRBV18
d_gene: NA
CDR3aa: CASSPIQGGGNEQFF
CDR3nt: TGTGCCAGCTCACCCATACAGGGAGGGGGCAATGAGCAGTTCTTC

j_gene: TRBJ2-1
abundance: NA
v_gene: TRBV4-1
d_gene: TRBD1
CDR3aa: CASSGRDRGLGNEQFF
CDR3nt: TGCGCCAGCAGCGGGCGGGACAGGGGGCTCGGCAATGAGCAGTTCTTC

j_gene: TRBJ1-2
abundance: NA
v_gene: TRBV5-1
d_gene: TRBD1
CDR3aa: CASSPGQGQDGYTF
CDR3nt: TGCGCCAGCAGCCCCGGACAGGGACAGGATGGCTACACCTTC

j_gene: TRBJ1-4
abundance: NA
v_gene: TRBV5-1
d_gene: NA
CDR3aa: CASSLYTTATNEKLFF
CDR3nt: TGCGCCAGCAGCCTTTACACGACCGCAACTAATGAAAAACTGTTTTTT

j_gene: TRBJ2-1
abundance: NA
v_gene: TRBV7-3
d_gene: NA
CDR3aa: CASSLRPGDEQFF
CDR3nt: TGTGCCAGCAGCCTCCGACCGGGGGATGAGCAGTTCTTC

j_gene: TRBJ2-7
abundance: NA
v_gene: TRBV7-2
d_gene: TRBD2
CDR3aa: CASSLKLAGMYEQYF
CDR3nt: TGTGCCAGCAGCTTAAAGCTAGCGGGAATGTACGAGCAGTACTTC

j_gene: TRBJ2-7
abundance: NA
v_gene: TRBV28
d_gene: TRBD2
CDR3aa: CASSSRLAGSEQYF
CDR3nt: TGTGCCAGCAGCAGTCGACTAGCGGGAAGCGAGCAGTACTTC

j_gene: TRBJ2-1
abundance: NA
v_gene: TRBV13
d_gene: TRBD2
CDR3aa: CASSLGGLTSGRDNEQFF
CDR3nt: TGTGCCAGCAGCTTAGGCGGACTTACTAGCGGGAGGGACAATGAGCAGTTCTTC

j_gene: TRBJ2-5
abundance: NA
v_gene: TRBV18
d_gene: NA
CDR3aa: CASSPTQAVAQETQYF
CDR3nt: TGTGCCAGCTCACCAACACAGGCGGTGGCGCAAGAGACCCAGTACTTC

j_gene: TRBJ1-2
abundance: NA
v_gene: TRBV6-1
d_gene: NA
CDR3aa: CASSLSGFGGYTF
CDR3nt: TGTGCCAGCAGTTTATCCGGGTTCGGGGGCTACACCTTC

j_gene: TRBJ2-2
abundance: NA
v_gene: TRBV29-1
d_gene: NA
CDR3aa: CSVGNTGELFF
CDR3nt: TGCAGCGTTGGGAACACCGGGGAGCTGTTTTTT

j_gene: TRBJ2-7
abundance: NA
v_gene: TRBV6-5
d_gene: TRBD2
CDR3aa: CASRESGRPTYEQYF
CDR3nt: TGTGCCAGCAGAGAGAGCGGGAGGCCCACCTACGAGCAGTACTTC

j_gene: TRBJ2-3
abundance: NA
v_gene: TRBV7-6
d_gene: TRBD1
CDR3aa: CASSLAPTGGADTQYF
CDR3nt: TGTGCCAGCAGCTTAGCGCCAACAGGGGGCGCAGATACGCAGTATTTT

j_gene: TRBJ1-1
abundance: NA
v_gene: TRBV7-9
d_gene: NA
CDR3aa: CASTRSDTEAFF
CDR3nt: TGTGCCAGCACCCGCAGCGACACTGAAGCTTTCTTT

j_gene: TRBJ1-1
abundance: NA
v_gene: TRBV5-4
d_gene: TRBD1
CDR3aa: CASSIGQGARHTEAFF
CDR3nt: TGTGCCAGCAGCATCGGACAGGGGGCACGGCACACTGAAGCTTTCTTT

j_gene: TRBJ1-5
abundance: NA
v_gene: TRBV19
d_gene: TRBD1
CDR3aa: CASRHVSTGVSNQPQHF
CDR3nt: TGTGCCAGTAGACATGTCTCGACAGGGGTTAGCAATCAGCCCCAGCATTTT

j_gene: TRBJ2-3
abundance: NA
v_gene: TRBV5-1
d_gene: NA
CDR3aa: CASSLSGGIDTQYF
CDR3nt: TGCGCCAGCAGCTTGTCGGGGGGCATAGATACGCAGTATTTT

j_gene: TRBJ2-1
abundance: NA
v_gene: TRBV6-5
d_gene: NA
CDR3aa: CASSPTGHEQFF
CDR3nt: TGTGCCAGCAGCCCGACGGGGCATGAGCAGTTCTTC

j_gene: TRBJ2-3
abundance: NA
v_gene: TRBV28
d_gene: TRBD2
CDR3aa: CASSLTSGSDTQYF
CDR3nt: TGTGCCAGCAGTTTGACTAGCGGGAGTGATACGCAGTATTTT

j_gene: TRBJ2-7
abundance: NA
v_gene: TRBV2
d_gene: NA
CDR3aa: CASSLRGAFSYEQYF
CDR3nt: TGTGCCAGCAGCCTCCGCGGCGCGTTCTCCTACGAGCAGTACTTC

j_gene: TRBJ2-3
abundance: NA
v_gene: TRBV11-3
d_gene: NA
CDR3aa: CASSLFPSSDTQYF
CDR3nt: TGTGCCAGCAGCTTATTCCCCTCCAGCGATACGCAGTATTTT

j_gene: TRBJ2-7
abundance: NA
v_gene: TRBV6-6
d_gene: NA
CDR3aa: CASRAPLNYEQYF
CDR3nt: TGTGCCAGCAGAGCACCACTCAACTACGAGCAGTACTTC

j_gene: TRBJ2-7
abundance: once
v_gene: TRBV4-2
d_gene: TRBD2
CDR3aa: CASSQGGTLSSYEQYF
CDR3nt: TGTGCCAGCAGCCAGGGGGGGACTTTAAGCTCCTACGAGCAGTACTTC

j_gene: TRBJ2-3
abundance: NA
v_gene: TRBV5-1
d_gene: TRBD1
CDR3aa: CASSLGGQGVDTQYF
CDR3nt: TGCGCCAGCAGCTTGGGAGGACAGGGGGTAGATACGCAGTATTTT

j_gene: TRBJ2-3
abundance: once
v_gene: TRBV6-6
d_gene: NA
CDR3aa: CASSYSRDSTDTQYF
CDR3nt: TGTGCCAGCAGTTACTCACGGGACAGCACAGATACGCAGTATTTT

j_gene: TRBJ2-5
abundance: NA
v_gene: TRBV5-6
d_gene: NA
CDR3aa: CASSLFSTVYQETQYF
CDR3nt: TGTGCCAGCAGCTTGTTTTCGACAGTGTACCAAGAGACCCAGTACTTC

j_gene: TRBJ2-7
abundance: NA
v_gene: TRBV28
d_gene: NA
CDR3aa: CASSLNAYEQYF
CDR3nt: TGTGCCAGCAGTTTGAATGCCTACGAGCAGTACTTC

j_gene: TRBJ2-5
abundance: NA
v_gene: TRBV5-6
d_gene: NA
CDR3aa: CASSLARVPETQYF
CDR3nt: TGTGCCAGCAGCCTGGCCCGGGTCCCAGAGACCCAGTACTTC

j_gene: TRBJ2-1
abundance: NA
v_gene: TRBV5-5
d_gene: NA
CDR3aa: CASSLGQGGTNEQFF
CDR3nt: TGTGCCAGCAGCTTGGGACAGGGAGGGACCAATGAGCAGTTCTTC

j_gene: TRBJ2-7
abundance: NA
v_gene: TRBV6-5
d_gene: TRBD1
CDR3aa: CASSLGGTGSYEQYF
CDR3nt: TGTGCCAGCAGTTTAGGGGGGACAGGCTCCTACGAGCAGTACTTC

j_gene: TRBJ2-2
abundance: NA
v_gene: TRBV18
d_gene: NA
CDR3aa: CASSSDRRFGELFF
CDR3nt: TGTGCCAGCTCATCAGACAGGAGGTTCGGGGAGCTGTTTTTT

j_gene: TRBJ2-3
abundance: NA
v_gene: TRBV9
d_gene: NA
CDR3aa: CASSLRTRTDTQYF
CDR3nt: TGTGCCAGCAGCCTAAGGACAAGAACAGATACGCAGTATTTT